These 29 T cell receptor beta chains originate from one sample sequenced in a study of STAT5B mutations in CD4+ large granular lymphocyte leukemia. This table comes from immunoSEQ multiplex PCR, and its TCRdb copy is limited to in-frame clones, with some not included. The table shows approximately 35,000 clones, with roughly two thirds occurring only once. The sequenced sample was CD4+ T cells from blood buffy coats. Source of these receptors: a human donor in good health.

V and J are TRBV7-9 and TRBJ2-7; no firm D call. Germline V lookup: CDR1 SEHNR, CDR2 FQNEAQ (reference sequence). The CDR3 consists of 12 residues. Trimming cost V 5 bases and J 3 bases, with 8 bases left between them. The CDR3 sequence is CASSPGNYEQYF. As DNA, the CDR3 is TGTGCCAGCAGCCCAGGTAACTACGAGCAGTACTTC.

This clone was detected a few times. The chain links TRBV19 to TRBJ1-5, with TRBD1 as a possible D gene (5 bases). CDR1 and CDR2 from the germline V gene are LNHDA and SQIVND (reference sequence). V lost 3 bases and J 4 bases, leaving 13 bases between the germline ends. The CDR3 extends over 15 amino acids. The CDR3 bases are TGTGCCAGTAGTATCAGGGCTGACCGTAATCAGCCCCAGCATTTT. Translation: CASSIRADRNQPQHF.

This sequence joins TRBV5-5 and TRBJ1-5, with TRBD1 matching 8 bases. The CDR3 totals 18 residues. In germline, CDR1 is SGHKS, CDR2 YYEKEE (reference sequence). V shed 0 bases, J shed 0 bases, and the junction held 8 bases outside the gene matches. The CDR3 loop is CASSLVAGGLGSNQPQHF. The CDR3 DNA reads as TGTGCCAGCAGCTTGGTGGCAGGGGGCTTGGGTAGCAATCAGCCCCAGCATTTT.

The rearrangement joins TRBV6-1 to TRBJ2-1; unclear D gene. This CDR3 is built from 16 residues. Deletions cut 0 bases from V and 7 bases from J, with 16 bases between. CDR1 is MNHNS, CDR2 SASEGT, per germline. In nucleotides, the CDR3 is TGTGCCAGCAGTGAAGCGCTGGTACCTGGGCAAAATGAGCAGTTCTTC. Its protein product is CASSEALVPGQNEQFF.

The rearrangement uses TRBV11-3 and TRBJ2-5; TRBD2 aligns across 8 bases. CDR3 length: 17 residues. The V and J ends lost 1 base and 1 base, in that order; junction bases with no gene match: 8. The V gene's germline CDR1 is SGHNT and CDR2 YENEEA. DNA of the CDR3: TGTGCCAGCAGCTTAGGGGCGGGGGGCCCCTCCCAAGAGACCCAGTACTTC. Residues: CASSLGAGGPSQETQYF.

The genes are TRBV2 and TRBJ2-2, with 10 positions matching TRBD1. The V segment lost 6 bases and the J segment 5 bases; nucleotides outside the gene matches: 3. CDR3 length equals 14 residues. Germline V gene sequence: CDR1 SNHLY, CDR2 FYNNEI. CDR3 protein: CASSRQGATGELFF. The CDR3 nucleotides read TGTGCCAGCAGCCGACAGGGGGCAACCGGGGAGCTGTTTTTT.

In DNA, the CDR3 is TGTGCCAGCAGCGTGGACAGGTCGGGGGATAATTCACCCCTCCACTTT. As protein: CASSVDRSGDNSPLHF. The J gene is TRBJ1-6, the V gene TRBV9; 7 bases match TRBD1. Germline V gene data show CDR1 as SGDLS and CDR2 as YYNGEE. This CDR3 spans 16 amino acids. With 2 bases clipped from V and 5 bases from J, the junction kept 7 bases outside the gene matches.

The chain links TRBV10-2 to TRBJ1-1, with D possibly TRBD1 on 6 matching bases. Germline V gives CDR1 WSHSY, CDR2 SAAADI. The CDR3 has 14 amino acids. Trimming stripped 7 bases from V and 1 base from J, with 13 bases between. The CDR3 here is CASTKGQRNTEAFF. The CDR3 DNA is TGCGCCAGCACCAAGGGACAAAGGAACACTGAAGCTTTCTTT.

This chain joins TRBV11-3 and TRBJ1-4; possibly TRBD1 for D (6 bases). CDR1 and CDR2 from the germline V gene are SGHNT and YENEEA. V dropped 3 bases and J dropped 8 bases, with 13 bases sitting between them. This CDR3 is built from 14 residues. The CDR3 loop is CASSLQGHGEKLFF. For the CDR3, the DNA is TGTGCCAGCAGCTTGCAGGGACACGGCGAAAAACTGTTTTTT.

In regard to this clone: Sequence at one end of the junction differs from germline and may be a read error. The V and J genes are TRBV7-7 and TRBJ2-3; 8 bases align to TRBD2. The CDR3 covers 15 residues. CDR1 is SSHAT, CDR2 FNYEAQ, per germline (reference sequence). CDR3: CASSFRGGKPDTQYF. The CDR3 nucleotides are TGTGCTAGCAGCTTCCGCGGGGGGAAGCCAGATACGCAGTATTTT.

This clone was detected only a few times. This rearrangement joins TRBV11-3 to TRBJ2-7, with TRBD1 as a possible D gene (6 bases). The CDR3 is 14 amino acids. Germline loops: CDR1 SGHNT, CDR2 YENEEA. Trimming took 2 bases from V and 3 from J, leaving 11 bases between them. CDR3 in amino acids: CASSLWGQSYEQYF. The DNA for the CDR3 is TGTGCCAGCAGCTTATGGGGGCAGAGCTACGAGCAGTACTTC. Looking up the rest from reference TRBV11-3 and TRBJ2-7 gives the full variable domain: EAGVVQSPRYKIIEKKQPVAFWCNPISGHNTLYWYLQNLGQGPELLIRYENEEAVDDSQLPKDRFSAERLKGVDSTLKIQPAELGDSAVYLCASSLWGQSYEQYFGPGTRLTVT.

This clone was observed a handful of times. The chain uses TRBV5-1 and TRBJ2-7; no clear D. Germline CDR1 is SGHRS and CDR2 is YFSETQ. There are 14 residues in the CDR3. V was shortened by 4 bases and J by 0 bases, with 11 bases between the two germline ends. The CDR3 region is CASSEAASSYEQYF. The CDR3 DNA is TGCGCCAGCAGCGAAGCAGCTTCCTCCTACGAGCAGTACTTC.

This sequence joins TRBV6-5 and TRBJ2-7; D ambiguous. The V and J ends lost 0 bases and 3 bases respectively, with 12 bases between them. Germline-derived CDR1 and CDR2 are MNHEY and SVGAGI. The CDR3 contains 15 residues. CDR3 nucleotide sequence: TGTGCCAGCAGTTACTCGACGGGTTCTGACTACGAGCAGTACTTC. Translating it yields CASSYSTGSDYEQYF.

This chain links TRBV5-1 with TRBJ2-7, with 15 bases fitting TRBD2. This CDR3 region has 18 residues. After removal of 2 bases from V and 0 bases from J, the junction contained 6 bases not matched to a gene. Looked up from germline, CDR1 is SGHRS and CDR2 is YFSETQ. CDR3 protein: CASSFTGTSGRSSYEQYF. In DNA form, the CDR3 reads TGCGCCAGCAGCTTTACCGGGACTAGCGGGAGGAGCTCCTACGAGCAGTACTTC.

The J gene is TRBJ2-7, the V gene TRBV27; the match to TRBD1 covers 7 bases. Germline-derived CDR1 and CDR2 are MNHEY and SMNVEV (reference sequence). The V segment lost 8 bases and the J segment 2 bases; nucleotides outside the gene matches: 9. The CDR3 is 14 residues long. CDR3 DNA sequence: TGTGCCAGCCGGGACGCGGACAGGCCCTACGAGCAGTACTTC. It specifies CASRDADRPYEQYF.

The chain joins TRBV7-2 to TRBJ2-7; the D gene is possibly TRBD1 (6 bases). CDR3 length: 14 amino acids. Trimming removed 2 bases at V and 5 bases at J, with 13 bases between. Germline CDR1 SGHTA, CDR2 FQGNSA. Written as DNA, the CDR3 is TGTGCCAGCAGCTTACTACAGGGTCTCCACGAGCAGTACTTC. Translating gives CASSLLQGLHEQYF. Filled out from reference TRBV7-2 and TRBJ2-7, the complete variable domain reads GAGVSQSPSNKVTEKGKDVELRCDPISGHTALYWYRQSLGQGLEFLIYFQGNSAPDKSGLPSDRFSAERTGGSVSTLTIQRTQQEDSAVYLCASSLLQGLHEQYFGPGTRLTVT.

The chain uses TRBV12-5 and TRBJ2-7, with D unresolved. V lost 0 bases and J lost 0, with 18 bases in between. This CDR3 has 18 residues. Germline values: CDR1 LGHNT, CDR2 FRNRAP. Written as DNA, the CDR3 is TGTGCTAGTGGTTTGGTAATGGTTTTGGGCCAAAGCTCCTACGAGCAGTACTTC. It codes for CASGLVMVLGQSSYEQYF.

The chain employs TRBV29-1 and TRBJ1-4, with unresolved D. This CDR3 spans 15 amino acids. CDR1 is SQVTM and CDR2 is ANQGSEA in the germline V gene. With 0 bases removed from V and 0 bases from J, the gap between germline ends came to 8 bases. The CDR3 DNA follows: TGCAGCGTTGAAGATCGGCAGACAACTAATGAAAAACTGTTTTTT. This encodes CSVEDRQTTNEKLFF.

This clone showed up just once. The chain links TRBV15 to TRBJ2-2; D remains unclear. Germline V gene lookup returns CDR1 LNHNV and CDR2 YYDKDF (reference sequence). The CDR3 consists of 13 residues. V dropped 2 bases and J dropped 6 bases, with 7 bases sitting between them. The CDR3 DNA follows: TGTGCCACCAGCAGACCCCCTCCCGGGGAGCTGTTTTTT. This translates into CATSRPPPGELFF.

V gene TRBV6-1 combines with J gene TRBJ2-7, with 7 bases matching TRBD1. The CDR3 totals 14 residues. Germline-derived CDR1 and CDR2 are MNHNS and SASEGT. V trimming: 4 bases; J trimming: 4 bases; junction bases outside the gene matches: 7. In nucleotides, the CDR3 is TGTGCCAGCAGTGGGGCAGGGGGACGGTACGAGCAGTACTTC. Its protein is CASSGAGGRYEQYF.

Only a few counts were recorded for this clone. This rearrangement joins TRBV10-2 to TRBJ1-1; possible D gene TRBD1, 6 bases. The CDR3 loop spans 16 amino acids. CDR1 WSHSY and CDR2 SAAADI come from the germline V gene. V was trimmed by 6 bases and J by 1 base, leaving 18 bases between them. CDR3 DNA sequence: TGCGCCAGCAGCAACGGACAGCACACCCAGAACACTGAAGCTTTCTTT. Its protein product is CASSNGQHTQNTEAFF.

V and J are TRBV27 and TRBJ1-4, with TRBD1 matching 7 bases. From germline, CDR1 is MNHEY and CDR2 SMNVEV (reference sequence). The V gene end was trimmed by 4 bases and the J gene end by 0 bases; junction bases not matched to a gene: 2. CDR3 length: 15 residues. The CDR3: CASSSQGATNEKLFF. Here the CDR3 DNA reads TGTGCCAGCAGTTCGCAGGGGGCAACTAATGAAAAACTGTTTTTT.

The J gene is TRBJ2-3, the V gene TRBV5-1; 8 bases line up with TRBD2. J gave up 2 bases and V 4 bases, and 9 bases lay outside the gene matches. From germline, CDR1 is SGHRS and CDR2 YFSETQ. The length of the CDR3 is 16 residues. The CDR3 nucleotides read TGCGCCAGCAGCCCGTTGGGCGGGGGGACCACAGATACGCAGTATTTT. Residues: CASSPLGGGTTDTQYF.

The genes are TRBV5-1 and TRBJ2-6; 9 bases fit TRBD1. Looked up from germline, CDR1 is SGHRS and CDR2 is YFSETQ. CDR3 length: 17 amino acids. V was pared by 5 bases and J by 0 bases, with 6 bases of the junction left unmatched. The chain's CDR3 is CASSYRQGDSGANVLTF. The CDR3 region has the DNA TGCGCCAGCAGTTATAGACAGGGGGACTCTGGGGCCAACGTCCTGACTTTC.

The V gene is TRBV4-1, the J gene TRBJ1-2; 9 bases match TRBD1. Germline values: CDR1 MGHRA, CDR2 YSYEKL. The V segment lost 7 bases and the J segment 8 bases; nucleotides outside the gene matches: 14. The CDR3 has 15 amino acids. The CDR3 DNA reads TGCGCCAGCACTCCGTCCTGGGACAGGGCTTCCGGCTACACCTTC. This encodes CASTPSWDRASGYTF.

The chain has TRBV7-9 and TRBJ1-4; a possible D gene is TRBD1 (6 bases). The CDR3 extends over 16 amino acids. The V end lost 0 bases, the J end lost 6 bases, and 14 bases lay between the germline ends. Looked up from germline, CDR1 is SEHNR and CDR2 is FQNEAQ (reference sequence). In DNA form, the CDR3 reads TGTGCCAGCAGCTTAGCCTTGACAGGTGCTTATGAAAAACTGTTTTTT. Translating gives CASSLALTGAYEKLFF.

The chain couples TRBV27 to TRBJ2-1, with TRBD1 identical over 7 bases. This CDR3 spans 14 amino acids. Losses at the gene ends were 5 bases for V and 5 bases for J; bases not matched to a gene: 6. The germline CDR1 and CDR2 sequences are MNHEY and SMNVEV (reference sequence). CDR3 loop: CASSRDRGDNEQFF. As DNA, the CDR3 is TGTGCCAGCAGTAGGGACAGAGGAGACAATGAGCAGTTCTTC.

The V and J genes are TRBV11-3 and TRBJ2-2; D gene unclear. Germline assignment: CDR1 SGHNT and CDR2 YENEEA. V lost 6 bases, J lost 4 bases, and 3 bases lay in between. This CDR3 has 11 amino acids. CDR3 nucleotides: TGTGCCAGCAGAGGCACCGGGGAGCTGTTTTTT. Translated: CASRGTGELFF.

The chain combines TRBV2 with TRBJ1-4, with a weak D call TRBD1 (5 bases). Per the germline V gene, CDR1 is SNHLY and CDR2 is FYNNEI. The CDR3 spans 14 residues. V was cut by 4 bases and J by 5 bases, with 11 bases left in between. The DNA for the CDR3 is TGTGCCAGCAGTGTGACAGATTCGAATGAAAAACTGTTTTTT. Translation gives CASSVTDSNEKLFF.